These 22 T cell receptor beta chains originate from one sample sequenced in a study of blood T cell repertoires in COVID-19. The protocol was immunoSEQ multiplex PCR, while the TCRdb copy is restricted to in-frame clones and leaves out a portion. The sample contains about 280,000 clones, approximately 85% of which appear only once. The specimen was peripheral blood. All receptors derive from a man in his forties or fifties with active or convalescent COVID-19.

V gene TRBV7-8 combines with J gene TRBJ1-1; 10 nucleotides line up with TRBD1. This CDR3 comprises 16 residues. The germline V gene encodes CDR1 SGHVS and CDR2 FQNEAQ. Germline trimming cut 2 bases from V and 4 bases from J; bases unmatched to any gene: 7. This CDR3 is CASSLRTGGRGTEAFF. CDR3 bases: TGTGCCAGCAGCTTAAGGACAGGGGGGAGGGGCACTGAAGCTTTCTTT.

The V gene is TRBV19, the J gene TRBJ1-4; D uncertain. Per the germline V gene, CDR1 is LNHDA and CDR2 is SQIVND (reference sequence). Trimming cost V 1 base and J 8 bases, with 11 bases left between them. The CDR3 length is 14 residues. The chain's CDR3 is CASSIGGGWEKLFF. Written as DNA, the CDR3 is TGTGCCAGTAGTATAGGGGGAGGATGGGAAAAACTGTTTTTT.

The V call is TRBV9, the J call TRBJ1-6; D is unresolved. The CDR3 sequence is 13 residues long. V lost 4 bases to trimming and J lost 10 bases, with 12 bases between them. Germline CDR1 reads SGDLS; CDR2 reads YYNGEE. CDR3 nucleotides: TGTGCCAGCAGCCCCGATTCCGGGTCACCCCTCCACTTT. Encoded protein: CASSPDSGSPLHF.

The rearrangement links TRBV11-1 to TRBJ1-1, with D hard to call. The CDR3 contains 13 residues. Trimming stripped 1 base from V and 3 bases from J, with 6 bases between. Germline V gene data show CDR1 as SGHAT and CDR2 as FQDESV (reference sequence). The CDR3 loop is CASSLDLYTEAFF. The CDR3 nucleotides are TGTGCCAGCAGCTTAGATCTATACACTGAAGCTTTCTTT.

The rearrangement joins TRBV11-1 to TRBJ1-1; 8 bases map to TRBD1. The germline V gene encodes CDR1 SGHAT and CDR2 FQDESV (reference sequence). CDR3 length: 15 residues. The ends lost 5 bases at V and 1 base at J; junction bases unmatched: 6. The chain's CDR3 is CASSPLGQGNTEAFF. The CDR3 DNA sequence: TGTGCCAGCAGCCCTTTAGGACAGGGGAACACTGAAGCTTTCTTT. The full variable domain, rest sourced from reference TRBV11-1 and TRBJ1-1, is EAEVAQSPRYKITEKSQAVAFWCDPISGHATLYWYRQILGQGPELLVQFQDESVVDDSQLPKDRFSAERLKGVDSTLKIQPAELGDSAMYLCASSPLGQGNTEAFFGQGTRLTVV.

The CDR3 spells CATSRDQNRGNEKLFF. Here the CDR3 DNA reads TGTGCCACCAGCAGAGATCAAAACAGGGGAAATGAAAAACTGTTTTTT. This chain joins TRBV15 and TRBJ1-4, with 7 bases lining up with TRBD1. The V gene's germline CDR1 is LNHNV and CDR2 YYDKDF (reference sequence). The CDR3 is made up of 16 amino acids. Germline trimming cut 0 bases from V and 5 bases from J; bases unmatched to any gene: 6. Variable domain in full (rest from reference TRBV15 and TRBJ1-4): DAMVIQNPRYQVTQFGKPVTLSCSQTLNHNVMYWYQQKSSQAPKLLFHYYDKDFNNEADTPDNFQSRRPNTSFCFLDIRSPGLGDTAMYLCATSRDQNRGNEKLFFGSGTQLSVL.

In its sample, this clone was seen once. This rearrangement joins TRBV5-6 to TRBJ2-1; TRBD2 aligns across 9 bases. The CDR3 runs 15 residues. Germline values: CDR1 SGHDT, CDR2 YYEEEE. Germline trimming cut 1 base from V and 4 bases from J; bases unmatched to any gene: 3. CDR3 coding DNA: TGTGCCAGCAGCTTGCGTCTAGCGGGATACAATGAGCAGTTCTTC. The encoded protein is CASSLRLAGYNEQFF.

Of note for this clone: This same CDR3 is encoded by further DNA sequences in the sample. The DNA for the CDR3 is TGCAGTGCACGGTTGGCTGAAGCTTTCTTT. Translation gives CSARLAEAFF. The V call is TRBV20-1, the J call TRBJ1-1; D remains unclear. V lost 6 bases, J lost 6 bases, and 8 bases lay in between. Germline CDR1 and CDR2: DFQATT and SNEGSKA (reference sequence). This CDR3 is 10 amino acids long.

The V call is TRBV5-1, the J call TRBJ1-6; TRBD1 agrees at 8 bases. The V segment lost 0 bases and the J segment 9 bases; nucleotides outside the gene matches: 2. Germline V gene sequence: CDR1 SGHRS, CDR2 YFSETQ. The CDR3 consists of 14 residues. CDR3 sequence reads: CASSLEQGGSPLHF. CDR3 nucleotides: TGCGCCAGCAGCTTGGAACAGGGGGGTTCACCCCTCCACTTT.

V gene TRBV5-1 combines with J gene TRBJ2-2; TRBD2 agrees at 10 bases. Germline loops: CDR1 SGHRS, CDR2 YFSETQ. This CDR3 has 15 amino acids. J gave up 4 bases and V 0 bases, and 0 bases lay outside the gene matches. The CDR3 region is CASSLASGGTGELFF. The DNA for the CDR3 is TGCGCCAGCAGCTTGGCTAGCGGGGGCACCGGGGAGCTGTTTTTT. Supplemented by reference TRBV5-1 and TRBJ2-2, the full variable domain reads KAGVTQTPRYLIKTRGQQVTLSCSPISGHRSVSWYQQTPGQGLQFLFEYFSETQRNKGNFPGRFSGRQFSNSRSEMNVSTLELGDSALYLCASSLASGGTGELFFGEGSRLTVL.

This sequence joins TRBV7-8 and TRBJ2-5, with D tentatively TRBD2 (6 bases). Germline loops: CDR1 SGHVS, CDR2 FQNEAQ. The CDR3 is 14 residues long. Trimming stripped 6 bases from V and 7 bases from J, with 18 bases between. CDR3 sequence: CASRDRGRLGTQYF. DNA for the CDR3: TGTGCCAGCAGGGATAGGGGCCGACTAGGGACCCAGTACTTC.

There are a few counts of this clone. The V and J genes are TRBV11-2 and TRBJ2-7; the D is unclear. Germline V gives CDR1 SGHAT, CDR2 FQNNGV. The V end lost 0 bases, the J end lost 0 bases, and 15 bases lay between the germline ends. CDR3 length: 17 amino acids. CDR3 DNA sequence: TGTGCCAGCAGCTTAGAAAAGGCTGAAGCGTCCTCCTACGAGCAGTACTTC. It yields the protein CASSLEKAEASSYEQYF.

In this sample, this clone turned up a few times. This chain links TRBV18 with TRBJ1-1, with 7 bases lining up with TRBD1. Germline loops: CDR1 KGHSH, CDR2 LQKENI. Germline trimming cut 3 bases from V and 0 bases from J; bases unmatched to any gene: 7. The CDR3 length is 16 residues. CDR3 region: CASSPRGGTVNTEAFF. The CDR3 nucleotides are TGTGCCAGCTCACCCCGGGGGGGGACAGTGAACACTGAAGCTTTCTTT.

This rearrangement joins TRBV5-5 to TRBJ2-7, with TRBD2 identical over 7 bases. This CDR3 is 17 amino acids long. Germline V gene data show CDR1 as SGHKS and CDR2 as YYEKEE (reference sequence). The V segment lost 3 bases and the J segment 2 bases; nucleotides outside the gene matches: 14. CDR3 region: CASSSAGRGDLTYEQYF. The CDR3, as DNA: TGTGCCAGCAGCTCGGCGGGACGGGGGGACCTGACCTACGAGCAGTACTTC.

This chain uses TRBV6-5 with TRBJ1-6; 9 nucleotides line up with TRBD1. J gave up 9 bases and V 6 bases, and 6 bases lay outside the gene matches. Germline loops: CDR1 MNHEY, CDR2 SVGAGI. This CDR3 contains 14 residues. The CDR3 spells CASRPGQGISPLHF. In nucleotides, the CDR3 is TGTGCCAGCAGACCGGGACAGGGAATTTCACCCCTCCACTTT.

The V gene is TRBV25-1, the J gene TRBJ2-6; D remains ambiguous. V was cut by 4 bases and J by 1 base, with 8 bases left in between. Looked up from germline, CDR1 is MGHDK and CDR2 is SYGVNS. CDR3 size: 15 residues. CDR3 region: CASSGFPSGANVLTF. CDR3 DNA sequence: TGTGCCAGCAGTGGTTTCCCTTCTGGGGCCAACGTCCTGACTTTC.

This clone was found a few times. The J gene is TRBJ2-7, the V gene TRBV12-3 or TRBV12-4, with a weak D call TRBD2 (6 bases). V lost 8 bases to trimming and J lost 4 bases, with 12 bases between them. The CDR3 length is 12 residues. CDR3 nucleotide sequence: TGTGCCAGCGGGGCGACTAGTTACGAGCAGTACTTC. Its protein is CASGATSYEQYF.

The table lists this clone with a count of one. J is TRBJ2-3 and V is TRBV20-1; D perhaps matches TRBD1 (6 bases). Per the germline V gene, CDR1 is DFQATT and CDR2 is SNEGSKA (reference sequence). Trimming pared 6 bases from V and 6 bases from J, leaving 10 bases between. The CDR3 contains 11 residues. The CDR3 region is CSAQQGDTQYF. As DNA, the CDR3 is TGCAGTGCCCAGCAGGGGGATACGCAGTATTTT.

Points on this clone: A much larger clone differs from this one at a single base, so this may be a read error. This sequence joins TRBV6-5 and TRBJ2-3; no firm D call. Looked up from germline, CDR1 is MNHEY and CDR2 is SVGAGI. Trimming cost V 6 bases and J 0 bases, with 4 bases left between them. This CDR3 region has 12 residues. This CDR3 reads CASSLSTDTQYF. DNA of the CDR3: TGTGCCAGCAGCCTAAGCACAGATACGCAGTATTTT.

This rearrangement joins TRBV12-3 or TRBV12-4 to TRBJ1-1, with unresolved D. The V gene lost 5 bases and the J gene lost 4 bases, with 8 bases spanning the gap. This CDR3 spans 12 amino acids. This chain's CDR3 is CASSRRGTEAFF. In nucleotides, the CDR3 is TGTGCCAGCAGTCGACGGGGCACTGAAGCTTTCTTT.

J is TRBJ1-2 and V is TRBV12-3 or TRBV12-4; D call uncertain. The CDR3 has 11 residues. With 2 bases removed from V and 13 bases from J, the gap between germline ends came to 11 bases. The CDR3 sequence: CASSLLGISTF. Here the CDR3 DNA reads TGTGCCAGCAGTTTATTGGGCATCAGCACCTTC.

The rearrangement uses TRBV7-2 and TRBJ2-1, with D possibly matching TRBD2 (6 bases). The CDR3 contains 15 residues. The germline V gene has CDR1 SGHTA and CDR2 FQGNSA. The V gene lost 3 bases and the J gene lost 6 bases, with 15 bases spanning the gap. The CDR3 protein is CASSLAGWRVNEQFF. The CDR3 nucleotides read TGTGCCAGCAGCTTGGCGGGGTGGAGGGTCAATGAGCAGTTCTTC.